A single sample is the source of the 14 T cell receptor beta chains below, sequenced in a study of immune characterization of retroperitoneal liposarcoma. TCRdb processed the PCR reads anew with MiXCR; each CDR3 protein has one entry. The data contain some 10,000 distinct CDR3 sequences, roughly 30% of them singletons. The sequenced sample was tumor tissue. The receptors stem from a female donor with retroperitoneal liposarcoma.

The V and J genes are TRBV11-3 and TRBJ2-5; 8 bases agree with TRBD2. The V and J ends lost 2 bases and 2 bases, in that order; junction bases with no gene match: 4. The CDR3 is made up of 15 amino acids. CDR1 SGHNT and CDR2 YENEEA come from the germline V gene. DNA for the CDR3: TGTGCCAGCAGCTTAAGGGCTAGCGGGCAAGAGACCCAGTACTTC. Its protein is CASSLRASGQETQYF. Using reference TRBV11-3 and TRBJ2-5 for the parts outside the CDR3, the full variable domain is EAGVVQSPRYKIIEKKQPVAFWCNPISGHNTLYWYLQNLGQGPELLIRYENEEAVDDSQLPKDRFSAERLKGVDSTLKIQPAELGDSAVYLCASSLRASGQETQYFGPGTRLLVL.

The V gene is TRBV6-1, the J gene TRBJ2-6; 9 bases align to TRBD1. Germline V gene sequence: CDR1 MNHNS, CDR2 SASEGT. The CDR3 runs to 16 residues. The V and J ends lost 4 bases and 2 bases, in that order; junction bases with no gene match: 3. CDR3 sequence (DNA): TGTGCCAGCAGTGGGAACAGGGGGCCTGGGGCCAACGTCCTGACTTTC. Translated: CASSGNRGPGANVLTF.

This clonotype was recorded at least ten times. This chain uses TRBV25-1 with TRBJ1-2; D is undetermined. Germline CDR1 MGHDK, CDR2 SYGVNS. This CDR3 spans 13 amino acids. Trimming took 3 bases from V and 8 from J, leaving 13 bases between them. The CDR3 region is CASSEGSKRGYTF. The DNA for the CDR3 is TGTGCCAGCAGTGAGGGTTCAAAAAGAGGCTACACCTTC.

The table lists this clonotype with a few counts. A read error may be the cause here, since a much bigger clone is one base away. This chain uses TRBV7-2 with TRBJ2-1, with TRBD2 identical over 12 bases. Germline-derived CDR1 and CDR2 are SGHTA and FQGNSA. The CDR3 is 17 residues long. The CDR3 spells CVSSLYPSGRAANEQFF. The CDR3 coding sequence is TGTGTCAGCAGCTTATATCCTAGCGGGAGGGCCGCCAACGAGCAGTTCTTC.

This clonotype counts as medium-sized. The J gene is TRBJ1-2, the V gene TRBV7-6; TRBD1 is a possible D gene (5 bases). Trimming shortened V by 5 bases and J by 6 bases, and 19 bases separated the two germline ends. Germline V gene sequence: CDR1 SGHVS, CDR2 FNYEAQ. The CDR3 is 15 residues long. In nucleotides, the CDR3 is TGTGCCAGCAGCGCCAGTCCCAGGCAGGGTGATGGCTACACCTTC. Protein sequence: CASSASPRQGDGYTF.

The CDR3 DNA is TGCGCCAGCAGTCAATCGGCGGGGGAAAACAATGAGCAGTTCTTC. Amino acids: CASSQSAGENNEQFF. This chain links TRBV23-1 with TRBJ2-5; TRBD2 matches at 7 bases. The tail of the sequence fits TRBJ2-1 better, so the J call may be wrong. TRBV23-1 is an ORF for which the function is uncertain. This CDR3 has 15 amino acids.

Comment on this clonotype: Since the CDR3 does not end with the conserved phenylalanine or tryptophan, this likely comes from a read error. The DNA is left out, because the CDR3 cannot be placed on it with certainty; the CDR3 is given as TCRdb lists it. The chain couples TRBV7-2 to TRBJ2-6; TRBD2, as called in the table, went unchecked against the DNA. The CDR3 is 18 residues long, ends included. Germline V CDR1 and CDR2: SGHTA, FQGNSA. CDR3 region: CASSRSGRRSYNEQYFGA.

This clonotype was counted once. The chain couples TRBV6-1 to TRBJ1-4, with 9 bases aligning to TRBD1. Germline values: CDR1 MNHNS, CDR2 SASEGT. CDR3 length: 14 residues. Unmatched junction bases numbered 6, after V lost 6 bases and J lost 7 bases. The CDR3 bases are TGTGCCAGCAGATCACAGGGGGCTTCTGAAAAACTGTTTTTT. Translated: CASRSQGASEKLFF.

The chain uses TRBV6-6 and TRBJ2-1, with a possible D match to TRBD2 (6 bases). The J call may be mistaken, given a closer DNA end match to TRBJ2-7. Germline CDR1 reads MNHNY; CDR2 reads SVGAGI (reference sequence). This CDR3 has 14 residues. CDR3 amino acids: CASSYSSGLFEQYF. The CDR3 nucleotides read TGTGCCAGCAGTTACTCGAGCGGACTATTCGAGCAGTACTTC.

This clonotype was recorded many times. The genes are TRBV6-1 and TRBJ2-1; possibly TRBD2 for D (7 bases). The DNA end favors TRBJ2-7, so the J call may be wrong. The germline V gene has CDR1 MNHNS and CDR2 SASEGT. The CDR3 has 16 residues. CDR3 nucleotides: TGTGCCAGCAGTGGACCAGGGAGGGGGGGAAACAATGAGCAGTACTTC. Its protein product is CASSGPGRGGNNEQYF.

This clonotype has more than one count but fewer than ten. CDR3 loop: CASSYSGRLDYNEQYF. CDR3 DNA sequence: TGTGCCAGCAGTTACTCAGGACGGTTGGACTACAATGAGCAGTACTTC. The rearrangement joins TRBV6-5 to TRBJ2-1; possible D gene TRBD2, 6 bases. With the DNA end fitting TRBJ2-7 better, the J assignment may be wrong. The CDR3 spans 16 residues. Germline values: CDR1 MNHEY, CDR2 SVGAGI.

A few counts support this clonotype. The chain recombines TRBV4-3 with TRBJ2-6, with D possibly TRBD2 on 5 matching bases. Germline V gene sequence: CDR1 LGHNA, CDR2 YSLEER. There are 16 residues in the CDR3. V lost 2 bases to trimming and J lost 2 bases, with 10 bases between them. The CDR3 spells CASSQLGAPGANVLTF. CDR3 nucleotides: TGCGCCAGCAGCCAACTGGGAGCGCCTGGGGCCAACGTCCTGACTTTC.

As regards this clonotype: One end of the junction varies from germline; a read error may be responsible. The chain recombines TRBV5-3 with TRBJ2-1, with 10 bases that match TRBD2. With the DNA end fitting TRBJ2-5 better, the J assignment may be wrong. TRBV5-3 is annotated as an ORF whose role is uncertain. The CDR3 covers 14 residues. The CDR3 region is CASSLLAGEETQYF. The CDR3 DNA reads as TGTGCCAGCAGCTTGCTAGCGGGAGAAGAGACCCAGTACTTC.

The V and J genes are TRBV6-9 and TRBJ1-1; the D gene is possibly TRBD1 (6 bases). V lost 4 bases and J lost 6, with 12 bases in between. The CDR3 spans 13 residues. Germline V gene sequence: CDR1 MNHGY, CDR2 SVAAGI. The CDR3 protein is CASSFTGSPEAFF. DNA for the CDR3: TGTGCCAGCAGTTTCACAGGGTCCCCTGAAGCTTTCTTT.